Shown below are 24 T cell receptor beta chains from a single sample sequenced in a study of blood T cell repertoires in COVID-19. Clones were read by immunoSEQ multiplex PCR, and TCRdb kept only the in-frame ones, dropping some. The table has around 140,000 clones, around 80% seen once; the top ten hold approximately 3.5%. The material sequenced was peripheral blood. All receptors derive from a man between 65 and 85 years old who had recovered from COVID-19.

The rearrangement links TRBV6-1 to TRBJ2-3, with a weak D call TRBD1 (6 bases). V was pared by 1 base and J by 3 bases, with 20 bases between. The CDR3 totals 18 residues. Per the germline V gene, CDR1 is MNHNS and CDR2 is SASEGT. The DNA for the CDR3 is TGTGCCAGCAGTGAAGGGCAGGGGTGGGTAATTAGGACAGATACGCAGTATTTT. Translated: CASSEGQGWVIRTDTQYF.

CDR3 coding DNA: TGTGCCAGGGTACTAGCGGACACAGATACGCAGTATTTT. Protein sequence: CARVLADTDTQYF. The J gene is TRBJ2-3, the V gene TRBV6-4, with 8 bases that match TRBD2. Germline CDR1 reads MRHNA; CDR2 reads SNTAGT. With V trimmed by 9 bases and J by 2 bases, 4 bases remained unmatched. The CDR3 runs to 13 residues.

The CDR3: CASSFLSGWSQETQYF. CDR3 DNA sequence: TGTGCCAGCAGTTTCCTTAGCGGGTGGTCCCAAGAGACCCAGTACTTC. The rearrangement uses TRBV28 and TRBJ2-5; 7 nucleotides align to TRBD2. The CDR3 is made up of 16 amino acids. Germline loops: CDR1 MDHEN, CDR2 SYDVKM. The V segment lost 3 bases and the J segment 1 base; nucleotides outside the gene matches: 8.

The chain links TRBV20-1 to TRBJ2-7; no clear D. V was pared by 3 bases and J by 5 bases, with 8 bases between. This CDR3 has 11 residues. Germline V gene sequence: CDR1 DFQATT, CDR2 SNEGSKA (reference sequence). The CDR3 region is CSASSRDEQYF. The CDR3 bases are TGCAGTGCTAGTTCCCGGGACGAGCAGTACTTC.

This clone came up once. One end of the junction fails to match germline, which may point to a read error. The rearrangement links TRBV11-2 to TRBJ1-2; TRBD1 matches at 7 bases. This CDR3 spans 12 amino acids. From germline, CDR1 is SGHAT and CDR2 FQNNGV. This CDR3 is CASSLGVSTGSF. DNA of the CDR3: TGTGCCAGCAGCTTAGGAGTTTCGACAGGGAGCTTC. The entire variable domain, with the rest obtained from reference TRBV11-2 and TRBJ1-2, is as follows: EAGVAQSPRYKIIEKRQSVAFWCNPISGHATLYWYQQILGQGPKLLIQFQNNGVVDDSQLPKDRFSAERLKGVDSTLKIQPAKLEDSAVYLCASSLGVSTGSFGSGTRLTVV.

This clone was seen just once. The CDR3 loop is CASSQGLAVNSYNEQFF. In DNA form, the CDR3 reads TGTGCCAGCAGTCAGGGACTAGCGGTAAACTCCTACAATGAGCAGTTCTTC. The V call is TRBV27, the J call TRBJ2-1; TRBD2 aligns across 11 bases. The germline gives CDR1 MNHEY, CDR2 SMNVEV (reference sequence). Losses at the gene ends were 5 bases for V and 0 bases for J; bases not matched to a gene: 6. The CDR3 spans 17 residues.

The V and J genes are TRBV10-3 and TRBJ1-6, with 7 bases matching TRBD1. Germline assignment: CDR1 ENHRY and CDR2 SYGVKD. V was clipped by 2 bases and J by 7 bases; unmatched bases: 14. The CDR3 spans 18 residues. Written as DNA, the CDR3 is TGTGCCATCAGTGAGACACTAATTCAACAGGGGCCGAATTCACCCCTCCACTTT. This translates into CAISETLIQQGPNSPLHF.

This chain links TRBV5-1 with TRBJ1-2; D may be TRBD1 (5 bases). Germline V gene lookup returns CDR1 SGHRS and CDR2 YFSETQ. This CDR3 has 13 residues. With 3 bases removed from V and 4 bases from J, the gap between germline ends came to 10 bases. The CDR3 protein is CASSWSQGYGYTF. Written as DNA, the CDR3 is TGCGCCAGCAGCTGGTCCCAGGGCTATGGCTACACCTTC.

The chain combines TRBV7-9 with TRBJ1-1; D unresolved. The germline CDR1 and CDR2 sequences are SEHNR and FQNEAQ (reference sequence). V lost 7 bases, J lost 3 bases, and 18 bases lay in between. The CDR3 totals 15 residues. CDR3 residues: CASTSPDPGDTEAFF. The CDR3 region has the DNA TGTGCCAGCACCTCCCCGGACCCCGGGGACACTGAAGCTTTCTTT. Using reference TRBV7-9 and TRBJ1-1 for the parts outside the CDR3, the full variable domain is DTGVSQNPRHKITKRGQNVTFRCDPISEHNRLYWYRQTLGQGPEFLTYFQNEAQLEKSRLLSDRFSAERPKGSFSTLEIQRTEQGDSAMYLCASTSPDPGDTEAFFGQGTRLTVV.

This clone was recorded only once. This rearrangement joins TRBV18 to TRBJ1-5; the match to TRBD1 covers 10 bases. This CDR3 spans 14 amino acids. Trimming at V came to 3 bases and at J to 7 bases, leaving 3 bases not matched to a gene. Germline values: CDR1 KGHSH, CDR2 LQKENI. CDR3 amino acids: CASSPTGGAQPQHF. Written as DNA, the CDR3 is TGTGCCAGCTCACCGACAGGGGGCGCCCAGCCCCAGCATTTT.

The chain carries TRBV2 and TRBJ2-5; D is unresolved. The CDR3 consists of 12 residues. Trimming removed 4 bases from V and 6 bases from J, with 9 bases in between. Looked up from germline, CDR1 is SNHLY and CDR2 is FYNNEI. The CDR3 nucleotides read TGTGCCAGCAGTGCCGGTCAACAGACCCAGTACTTC. Translation gives CASSAGQQTQYF. Drawing the rest from reference TRBV2 and TRBJ2-5, the complete variable domain is EPEVTQTPSHQVTQMGQEVILRCVPISNHLYFYWYRQILGQKVEFLVSFYNNEISEKSEIFDDQFSVERPDGSNFTLKIRSTKLEDSAMYFCASSAGQQTQYFGPGTRLLVL.

The rearrangement uses TRBV21-1 and TRBJ1-1; TRBD1 is taken as the D call from the table, unchecked against the DNA. TRBV21-1 is a pseudogene. This CDR3 is built from 15 residues. CDR3 DNA: TGTGCCAGCAGCACCCCCCCAGGGGCTGACACTGAAGCTTTCTTT. Translating it yields CASSTPPGADTEAFF.

V usage is TRBV7-6 and J usage is TRBJ2-2; the match to TRBD1 covers 9 bases. This CDR3 spans 15 amino acids. The V segment lost 6 bases and the J segment 6 bases; nucleotides outside the gene matches: 8. The germline V gene has CDR1 SGHVS and CDR2 FNYEAQ. The CDR3 region is CASRHWTGEAGELFF. CDR3 nucleotides: TGTGCCAGCAGACATTGGACAGGGGAAGCCGGGGAGCTGTTTTTT. Looking up the rest from reference TRBV7-6 and TRBJ2-2 gives the full variable domain: GAGVSQSPRYKVTKRGQDVALRCDPISGHVSLYWYRQALGQGPEFLTYFNYEAQQDKSGLPNDRFSAERPEGSISTLTIQRTEQRDSAMYRCASRHWTGEAGELFFGEGSRLTVL.

The rearrangement uses TRBV5-5 and TRBJ2-7, with D maybe TRBD2 (5 bases). CDR3 length: 14 residues. Trimming removed 5 bases at V and 3 bases at J, with 15 bases between. Germline-derived CDR1 and CDR2 are SGHKS and YYEKEE (reference sequence). The DNA for the CDR3 is TGTGCCAGCAGTTGGGGAGAAGGATACTACGAGCAGTACTTC. It specifies CASSWGEGYYEQYF.

This chain uses TRBV27 with TRBJ1-1; 7 nucleotides line up with TRBD1. The CDR3 extends over 16 amino acids. After removal of 5 bases from V and 0 bases from J, the junction contained 9 bases not matched to a gene. The germline V gene has CDR1 MNHEY and CDR2 SMNVEV (reference sequence). In DNA form, the CDR3 reads TGTGCCAGCAGTCCTATGGACAGGCCTATGAACACTGAAGCTTTCTTT. This translates into CASSPMDRPMNTEAFF.

The J gene is TRBJ2-7, the V gene TRBV11-2; no firm D call. CDR3 length: 15 amino acids. CDR1 and CDR2 (germline): SGHAT, FQNNGV. V dropped 5 bases and J dropped 2 bases, with 16 bases sitting between them. CDR3 sequence: CASSEHGQVTYEQYF. CDR3 coding DNA: TGTGCCAGCAGCGAACATGGGCAGGTCACCTACGAGCAGTACTTC.

V usage is TRBV7-3 and J usage is TRBJ2-1, with D possibly matching TRBD1 (6 bases). Germline CDR1 and CDR2: SGHTA and FQGTGA. CDR3 length equals 15 residues. V was shortened by 5 bases and J by 9 bases, with 20 bases between the two germline ends. In DNA, the CDR3 is TGTGCCAGCAGCCCCGTGTGGGGGCAGGGCGGTGAGCAGTTCTTC. Translation gives CASSPVWGQGGEQFF.

V usage is TRBV2 and J usage is TRBJ2-7; D possibly corresponds to TRBD2 (5 bases). The CDR3 has 13 residues. V lost 3 bases and J lost 3, with 9 bases in between. CDR1 is SNHLY, CDR2 FYNNEI, per germline. CDR3: CASSDEGFYEQYF. Here the CDR3 DNA reads TGTGCCAGCAGTGATGAGGGATTCTACGAGCAGTACTTC.

The chain carries TRBV27 and TRBJ1-1; D is unresolved. The germline CDR1 and CDR2 sequences are MNHEY and SMNVEV (reference sequence). V lost 8 bases and J 5 bases, leaving 9 bases between the germline ends. CDR3 length: 11 amino acids. The DNA for the CDR3 is TGTGCCAGCGCTCGGGGAACTGAAGCTTTCTTT. Its translation: CASARGTEAFF.

This chain joins TRBV29-1 and TRBJ2-7; D is perhaps TRBD1 (6 bases). CDR1 is SQVTM and CDR2 is ANQGSEA in the germline V gene. This CDR3 comprises 13 residues. Trimming cost V 7 bases and J 2 bases, with 15 bases left between them. CDR3 residues: CSASGTYTYEQYF. In DNA, the CDR3 is TGCAGCGCTTCCGGGACATACACCTACGAGCAGTACTTC.

V gene TRBV9 combines with J gene TRBJ2-7, with no clear D. V shed 0 bases and J shed 0 bases, with 10 bases lying between them. The CDR3 has 15 amino acids. In germline, CDR1 is SGDLS, CDR2 YYNGEE. CDR3 nucleotides: TGTGCCAGCAGCGTAGCTCCCGCGAGCTCCTACGAGCAGTACTTC. Its translation is CASSVAPASSYEQYF.

This CDR3 reads CASSYPSGEQFF. CDR3 bases: TGTGCCAGCAGTTACCCCTCGGGTGAGCAGTTCTTC. J is TRBJ2-1 and V is TRBV6-2 or TRBV6-3, with D uncertain. V was shortened by 2 bases and J by 9 bases, with 8 bases between the two germline ends. CDR1 and CDR2 from the germline V gene are MNHEY and SVGEGT. The CDR3 covers 12 residues.

This clone came up once. This chain connects TRBV30 to TRBJ1-3; 8 positions match TRBD1. The length of the CDR3 is 15 residues. Per the germline V gene, CDR1 is GTSNPN and CDR2 is SVGIG (reference sequence). Unmatched junction bases numbered 8, after V lost 3 bases and J lost 4 bases. CDR3 sequence reads: CAWSVRRGPGNTIYF. The CDR3 nucleotides are TGTGCCTGGAGCGTACGCAGGGGGCCGGGAAACACCATATATTTT.

V gene TRBV15 combines with J gene TRBJ2-2; TRBD2 matches 8 bases. Germline values: CDR1 LNHNV, CDR2 YYDKDF (reference sequence). The CDR3 loop spans 16 amino acids. J gave up 7 bases and V 3 bases, and 10 bases lay outside the gene matches. DNA of the CDR3: TGTGCCACCAGCAGGGTAGCGGGATTATCTGGCGGGGAGCTGTTTTTT. It yields the protein CATSRVAGLSGGELFF.